This T cell receptor (beta chain) comes out of a study of cytomegalovirus exposure and HLA in healthy donors. Germline CDR1 reads SGHKS; CDR2 reads YYEKEE (reference sequence). There are 15 residues in the CDR3. V dropped 0 bases and J dropped 0 bases, with 9 bases sitting between them. The PCR made use of 60 Vbeta and 13 Jbeta primers. Clones were sequenced by immunoSEQ multiplex PCR, and TCRdb holds only the in-frame ones, with some missing. The table lists approximately 95,000 clones, 78% of them singletons. Concerning this clone: Its antigen is currently unknown.

Study results and limitations: About 87% or about 30% of the time was how often most TCR beta V segments were productive, according to an earlier analysis. Further analysis was carried out later, and it showed several of the most significant clusters appearing linked to common viral pathogens.

This receptor was identified in a woman in her 40s in good health and CMV-seropositive. Sequencing was done on a sample of PBMCs. The chain carries TRBV5-5 and TRBJ1-2; D call uncertain. CDR3 in DNA: TGTGCCAGCAGCTTGGCCGTACAAACTAACTATGGCTACACCTTC. As protein: CASSLAVQTNYGYTF.